The 5 T cell receptor beta chains reported below all come from one sample, sequenced in a study of T cell repertoires in cytomegalovirus infection. TCRdb recomputed calls from the reads with MiXCR, one row per CDR3 protein. The sample shows about 490,000 distinct CDR3 sequences, approximately 10% of them seen only once. The source material was PBMCs. The source of these receptors is a human donor in good health (CMV status not recorded). Some clones in this sample may be carry-over from other donors' samples.

This clonotype was detected many times. The chain employs TRBV5-1 and TRBJ2-7; TRBD1 is a possible D gene (6 bases). Deletions cut 2 bases from V and 0 bases from J, with 12 bases between. This CDR3 has 15 residues. The germline V gene encodes CDR1 SGHRS and CDR2 YFSETQ. The CDR3 reads CASSFKQGPSYEQYF. CDR3 coding DNA: TGCGCCAGCAGCTTTAAGCAGGGGCCCTCCTACGAGCAGTACTTC.

Ten or more counts support this clonotype. The chain uses TRBV7-2 and TRBJ2-2; D perhaps matches TRBD2 (6 bases). CDR1 SGHTA and CDR2 FQGNSA come from the germline V gene. V shed 11 bases and J shed 5 bases, with 18 bases lying between them. The CDR3 spans 14 residues. CDR3 sequence reads: CASPGGAGTGELFF. The CDR3 region has the DNA TGTGCCTCCCCCGGGGGAGCTGGGACCGGGGAGCTGTTTTTT.

In its sample, this clonotype was seen many times. J is TRBJ1-1 and V is TRBV28; 8 bases agree with TRBD1. Trimming at V came to 8 bases and at J to 1 base, leaving 3 bases not matched to a gene. This CDR3 has 13 residues. Germline CDR1 and CDR2: MDHEN and SYDVKM. CDR3 residues: CASLGQGNTEAFF. CDR3 DNA: TGTGCCAGCCTTGGACAGGGGAACACTGAAGCTTTCTTT.

This clonotype has at least ten counts. The chain employs TRBV11-2 and TRBJ1-1; tentative D call: TRBD1 (6 bases). This CDR3 spans 12 amino acids. The germline V gene encodes CDR1 SGHAT and CDR2 FQNNGV. The V end lost 5 bases, the J end lost 5 bases, and 9 bases lay between the germline ends. CDR3 sequence: CASSHGQTEAFF. Written as DNA, the CDR3 is TGTGCCAGCAGCCACGGACAGACTGAAGCTTTCTTT.

This clonotype was recorded at least ten times. The chain links TRBV7-8 to TRBJ2-1; 7 positions agree with TRBD2. V lost 5 bases, J lost 0 bases, and 10 bases stayed unmatched. This CDR3 spans 17 amino acids. Per germline, CDR1 SGHVS and CDR2 FQNEAQ. DNA of the CDR3: TGTGCCAGCAGCCTGACTAGCCCCCTGAGCTCCTACAATGAGCAGTTCTTC. It translates to CASSLTSPLSSYNEQFF.